This T cell receptor (beta chain) was captured in a study of OX40 agonist ivuxolimab in advanced cancers. Some background on the complete study: Ivuxolimab was a fully human IgG2 agonistic monoclonal antibody targeting the costimulatory receptor OX40 (CD134). Patients were allowed to have had prior anti-PD-1, anti-PD-L1 or anti-CTLA-4 therapy, and roughly 40% of the dose-escalation patients had been treated with checkpoint inhibitors. Intravenous ivuxolimab was administered to patients every 2 weeks at six dose levels: 0.01, 0.1, 0.3, 1.5, 3 and 10 mg/kg. Three dose-escalation patients achieved partial responses, one with hepatocellular carcinoma and two with cutaneous melanoma. The dose-escalation cohort was around 83% male with a mean age of about 60 years, ranging from 23 to 79. Peripheral TCRbeta sequencing aimed to test whether ivuxolimab altered TCR sequence diversity and caused clonal T-cell expansion. The paper covers the monotherapy dose-escalation part of the phase I ivuxolimab trial, which included N ≈ 57 patients. Among the roughly 54 dose-escalation patients, around 20 had hepatocellular carcinoma, approximately 15 melanoma, 9 renal cell carcinoma and 9 head and neck cancer. The research as a whole found: After ivuxolimab, more expanded clones were found on average in CD8+ T cells than in CD4+ T cells. In the 0.1-3.0 mg/kg groups, partial responders had among the lowest normalized peripheral clonal expansion, particularly in CD8+ T cells. Which antigens the clonally expanded peripheral T cells were specific for was not determined. At doses of 0.1 to 3.0 mg/kg, clonal expansion of both CD4+ and CD8+ blood T cells was observed from baseline to week 6. Low levels of normalized T-cell clonal expansion were also seen in some patients who did not respond.

The trial excluded patients who had a history of autoimmune disease or who were on systemic immunosuppression. Peripheral blood for TCR sequencing was collected from all dose cohorts at baseline, on cycle 4 day 1, and on cycle 7 day 1. Samples were obtained from an open-label, multicenter, first-in-human phase I dose-escalation trial of ivuxolimab. Adults with locally advanced or metastatic melanoma, renal cell, hepatocellular, or head and neck squamous cell carcinoma were enrolled in the trial. Before TCR sequencing, CD4+ and CD8+ T cells were separately sorted from peripheral blood. For sequencing of the TCRbeta CDR3 region, genomic DNA was extracted from the sorted cells. The immunoSEQ Assay was used for sequencing of TCRbeta CDR3 regions. Not all clones reach the TCRdb copy of this immuneACCESS table, which keeps in-frame sequences only. Checked studies attribute under half of the gap to unresolved V genes and leave the rest unexplained. Within this sample are approximately 20,000 clones, with nearly 85% of them counted one time only. The ten largest clones take up 53% of the sample.

Cut back by 4 bases and 6 bases, the V and J ends lie 1 base apart. From cysteine to phenylalanine, the CDR3 is 10 amino acids long. Only the CDR3 DNA is retained, 30 bases long and in frame from the first base. CDR1 and CDR2 are drawn from the germline V gene (reference sequence): MNHEY, SMNVEV. With regard to this clone: The clone's antigen remains unknown. Per-base qualities were not stored, and no clone one base away is much larger.

The specimen comprised CD4+ or CD8+ T cells sorted from blood, sampled in a trial of the OX40 agonist ivuxolimab. This chain joins TRBV27 to TRBJ1-5; the D gene is unclear. This clonotype originated in an adult with an advanced solid tumor such as melanoma, head and neck, liver or kidney cancer. The DNA reads TGTGCCAGCAGTTCTCAGCCCCAGCATTTT. It translates to CASSSQPQHF.